The 10 T cell receptor beta chains presented below share a single source sample, sequenced in a study of response to subunit inactivated influenza vaccine. TCRdb re-called the RT-PCR reads with MiXCR, one entry per CDR3 protein. The sample includes hundreds of thousands of distinct CDR3 sequences, around 15% seen only once; the top ten take 6.5% to 8%. The input for sequencing was PBMCs from blood, taken 14 to 15 days before vaccination. These TCRs come from a man in his fifties or sixties who received an inactivated influenza vaccine.

CDR3 coding DNA: TGTGCCAGCAGCGTAGATAGGACTACCAGGGCAGAGACCCAGTACTTC. Translation: CASSVDRTTRAETQYF. The rearrangement joins TRBV9 to TRBJ2-5; TRBD2 is a possible D gene (6 bases). There are 16 residues in the CDR3. Trimming removed 0 bases at V and 4 bases at J, with 16 bases between. Germline V gene data show CDR1 as SGDLS and CDR2 as YYNGEE.

This clonotype occurred a few times. This chain uses TRBV12-3 or TRBV12-4 with TRBJ2-3, with D possibly being TRBD1 (5 bases). Trimming took 7 bases from V and 4 from J, leaving 12 bases between them. The CDR3 has 13 amino acids. The CDR3 is CASTQRGSDTQYF. In DNA, the CDR3 is TGTGCCAGCACCCAAAGGGGATCAGATACGCAGTATTTT.

This clonotype has just a few counts. This sequence joins TRBV29-1 and TRBJ2-2; D not certain. This CDR3 contains 12 residues. V dropped 6 bases and J dropped 5 bases, with 10 bases sitting between them. Germline V gives CDR1 SQVTM, CDR2 ANQGSEA. This CDR3 reads CSVEPTTGELFF. In nucleotides, the CDR3 is TGCAGCGTGGAACCGACGACCGGGGAGCTGTTTTTT.

This clonotype turned up a few times. The chain couples TRBV7-2 to TRBJ2-3; D not resolved. The ends were cut back, 6 bases at V and 4 bases at J, with 14 bases in the middle. CDR1 is SGHTA, CDR2 FQGNSA, per germline. The CDR3 covers 14 residues. In nucleotides, the CDR3 is TGTGCCAGCAGAATCGGGCTAGGCCCAGATACGCAGTATTTT. This gives the protein CASRIGLGPDTQYF.

This clonotype was counted between two and nine times. The rearrangement uses TRBV10-2 and TRBJ1-1; perhaps TRBD1 as D (6 bases). There are 13 residues in the CDR3. V was shortened by 6 bases and J by 3 bases, with 11 bases between the two germline ends. Germline CDR1 is WSHSY and CDR2 is SAAADI. CDR3 nucleotides: TGCGCCAGCAGAGCACAGGGATACACTGAAGCTTTCTTT. Protein: CASRAQGYTEAFF.

The V call is TRBV7-2, the J call TRBJ2-1; D unresolved. The germline CDR1 and CDR2 sequences are SGHTA and FQGNSA. The CDR3 is 16 amino acids. The germline V and J ends were trimmed by 0 bases and 12 bases, with 21 bases remaining between them. CDR3 sequence: CASSLAYARAPLGQFF. As DNA, the CDR3 is TGTGCCAGCAGCTTAGCGTACGCTAGGGCTCCTTTGGGGCAGTTCTTC.

The chain has TRBV12-3 or TRBV12-4 and TRBJ1-1; D gene ambiguous. The V and J ends lost 3 bases and 0 bases respectively, with 14 bases between them. CDR3 length: 16 amino acids. Here the CDR3 reads CASSFGLPQLNTEAFF. CDR3 DNA sequence: TGTGCCAGCAGTTTTGGGTTACCTCAGCTGAACACTGAAGCTTTCTTT.

There are a few counts of this clonotype. V is TRBV20-1 and J is TRBJ2-3, with TRBD1 matching over 8 bases. CDR3 length: 17 residues. The germline V gene has CDR1 DFQATT and CDR2 SNEGSKA (reference sequence). Losses at the gene ends were 6 bases for V and 0 bases for J; bases not matched to a gene: 14. CDR3 sequence reads: CSAIRDRNFSSTDTQYF. The CDR3 nucleotides are TGCAGTGCAATACGGGACAGGAATTTTTCTAGCACAGATACGCAGTATTTT.

This clonotype occurred a few times. The chain couples TRBV7-8 to TRBJ2-1, with TRBD2 matching over 10 bases. Trimming cost V 5 bases and J 1 base; bases outside gene matches: 14. The CDR3 runs to 19 residues. Germline V gene lookup returns CDR1 SGHVS and CDR2 FQNEAQ. This CDR3 reads CASSGQTRSGRGSYNEQFF. CDR3 nucleotide sequence: TGTGCCAGCAGCGGACAAACTAGAAGCGGGAGGGGGTCCTACAATGAGCAGTTCTTC. Drawing the rest from reference TRBV7-8 and TRBJ2-1, the complete variable domain is GAGVSQSPRYKVAKRGQDVALRCDPISGHVSLFWYQQALGQGPEFLTYFQNEAQLDKSGLPSDRFFAERPEGSVSTLKIQRTQQEDSAVYLCASSGQTRSGRGSYNEQFFGPGTRLTVL.

Ten or more counts support this clonotype. The V and J genes are TRBV6-2 or TRBV6-3 and TRBJ2-1, with 7 bases identical to TRBD1. Germline values: CDR1 MNHEY, CDR2 SVGEGT. V lost 5 bases and J lost 5; bases outside the gene matches: 12. CDR3 length: 16 residues. The CDR3 region is CASSISGTATNNEQFF. DNA for the CDR3: TGTGCCAGCAGTATATCGGGGACAGCTACTAACAATGAGCAGTTCTTC.